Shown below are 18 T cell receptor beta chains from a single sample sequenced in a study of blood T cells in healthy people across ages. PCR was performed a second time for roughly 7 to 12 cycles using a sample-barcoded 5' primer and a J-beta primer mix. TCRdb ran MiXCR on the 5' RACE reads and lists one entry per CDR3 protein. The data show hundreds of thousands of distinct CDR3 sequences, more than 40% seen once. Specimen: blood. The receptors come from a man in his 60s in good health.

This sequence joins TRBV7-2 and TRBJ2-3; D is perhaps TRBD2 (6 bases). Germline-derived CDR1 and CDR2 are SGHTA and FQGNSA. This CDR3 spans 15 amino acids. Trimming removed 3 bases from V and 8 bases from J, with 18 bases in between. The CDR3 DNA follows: TGTGCCAGCAGCTTGCCGGTAGGGCCCGGGGGTACGCAGTATTTT. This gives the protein CASSLPVGPGGTQYF.

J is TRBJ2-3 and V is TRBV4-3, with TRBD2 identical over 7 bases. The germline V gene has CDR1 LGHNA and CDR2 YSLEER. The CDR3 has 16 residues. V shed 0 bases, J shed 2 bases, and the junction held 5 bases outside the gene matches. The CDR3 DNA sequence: TGCGCCAGCAGCCAAGAACCAGCGGGGAACACAGATACGCAGTATTTT. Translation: CASSQEPAGNTDTQYF.

CDR3 nucleotides: TGTGCCAGCTCACCACGGAGCCGCTCCGCAGATACGCAGTATTTT. Translated: CASSPRSRSADTQYF. The chain joins TRBV18 to TRBJ2-3; no clear D gene. CDR1 and CDR2 (germline): KGHSH, LQKENI. The CDR3 runs 15 residues. The V and J ends lost 1 base and 4 bases respectively, with 12 bases between them.

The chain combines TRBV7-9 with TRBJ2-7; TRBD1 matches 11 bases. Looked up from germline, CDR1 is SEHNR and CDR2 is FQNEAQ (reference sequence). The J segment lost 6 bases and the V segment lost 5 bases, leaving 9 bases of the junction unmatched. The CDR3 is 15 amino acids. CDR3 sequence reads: CASSKDRGLWAEQYF. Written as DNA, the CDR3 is TGTGCCAGCAGCAAGGACAGGGGGCTTTGGGCCGAGCAGTACTTC.

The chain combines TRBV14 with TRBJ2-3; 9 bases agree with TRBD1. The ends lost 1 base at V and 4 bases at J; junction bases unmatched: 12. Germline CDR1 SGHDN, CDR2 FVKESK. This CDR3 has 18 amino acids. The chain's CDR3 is CASSQAPDRGYFADTQYF. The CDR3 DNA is TGTGCCAGCAGCCAAGCCCCGGACAGGGGATATTTTGCAGATACGCAGTATTTT.

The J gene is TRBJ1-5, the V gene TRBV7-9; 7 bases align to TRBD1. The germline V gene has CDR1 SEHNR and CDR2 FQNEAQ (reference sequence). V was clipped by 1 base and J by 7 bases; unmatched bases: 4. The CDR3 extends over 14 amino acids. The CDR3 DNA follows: TGTGCCAGCAGCTTAGAAGGGGGCCAACAGCCCCAGCATTTT. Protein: CASSLEGGQQPQHF.

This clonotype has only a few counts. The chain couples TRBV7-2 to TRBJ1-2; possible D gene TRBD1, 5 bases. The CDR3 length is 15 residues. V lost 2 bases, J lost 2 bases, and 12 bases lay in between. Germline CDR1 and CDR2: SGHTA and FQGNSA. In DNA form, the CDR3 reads TGTGCCAGCAGCTTATATCGGGGGGAAAACTATGGCTACACCTTC. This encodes CASSLYRGENYGYTF.

The CDR3 is CASSLFSRGTGELFF. The CDR3 DNA reads as TGTGCCAGCAGCTTATTCTCTAGGGGCACCGGGGAGCTGTTTTTT. V gene TRBV7-2 combines with J gene TRBJ2-2, with D tentatively TRBD1 (5 bases). The germline V gene encodes CDR1 SGHTA and CDR2 FQGNSA. The V and J ends lost 2 bases and 4 bases respectively, with 11 bases between them. CDR3 length: 15 residues.

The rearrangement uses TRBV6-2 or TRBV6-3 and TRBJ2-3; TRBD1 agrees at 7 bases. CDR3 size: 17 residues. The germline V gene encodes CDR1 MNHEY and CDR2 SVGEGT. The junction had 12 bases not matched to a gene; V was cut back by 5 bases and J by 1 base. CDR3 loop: CASSTSHTGVRTDTQYF. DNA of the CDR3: TGTGCCAGCAGTACTTCACATACAGGGGTTCGCACAGATACGCAGTATTTT.

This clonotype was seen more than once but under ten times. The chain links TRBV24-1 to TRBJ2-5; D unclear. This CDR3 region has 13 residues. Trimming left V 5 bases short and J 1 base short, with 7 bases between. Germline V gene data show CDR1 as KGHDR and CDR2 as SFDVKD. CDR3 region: CATSGQPQETQYF. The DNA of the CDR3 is TGTGCCACCAGTGGGCAGCCCCAAGAGACCCAGTACTTC.

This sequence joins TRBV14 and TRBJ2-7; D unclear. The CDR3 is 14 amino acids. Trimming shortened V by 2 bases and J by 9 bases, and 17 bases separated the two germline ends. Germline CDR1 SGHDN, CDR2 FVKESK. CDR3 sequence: CASSQLEWGSGQYF. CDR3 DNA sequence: TGTGCCAGCAGCCAATTAGAGTGGGGATCCGGGCAGTACTTC.

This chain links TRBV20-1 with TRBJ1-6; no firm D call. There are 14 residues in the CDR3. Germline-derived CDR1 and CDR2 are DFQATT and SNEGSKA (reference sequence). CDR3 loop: CSLWTPELNSPLHF. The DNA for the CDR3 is TGCAGCCTCTGGACCCCCGAATTAAATTCACCCCTCCACTTT.

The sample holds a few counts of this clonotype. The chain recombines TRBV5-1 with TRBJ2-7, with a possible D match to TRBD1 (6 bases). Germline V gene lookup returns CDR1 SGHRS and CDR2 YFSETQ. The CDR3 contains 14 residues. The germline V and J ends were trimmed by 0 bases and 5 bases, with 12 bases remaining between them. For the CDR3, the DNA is TGCGCCAGCAGCTTGGGAGGACAGCACAACGAGCAGTACTTC. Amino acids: CASSLGGQHNEQYF.

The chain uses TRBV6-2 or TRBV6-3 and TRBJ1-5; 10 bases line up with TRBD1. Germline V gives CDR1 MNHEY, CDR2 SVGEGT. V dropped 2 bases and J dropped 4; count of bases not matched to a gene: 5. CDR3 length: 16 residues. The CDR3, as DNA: TGTGCCAGCAGTTACGCCGGGACAGGGGCAAATCAGCCCCAGCATTTT. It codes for CASSYAGTGANQPQHF.

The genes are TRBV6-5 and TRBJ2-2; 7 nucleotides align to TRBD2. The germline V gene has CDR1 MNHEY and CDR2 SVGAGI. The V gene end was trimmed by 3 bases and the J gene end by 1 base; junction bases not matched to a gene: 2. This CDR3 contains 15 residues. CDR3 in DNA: TGTGCCAGCAGTTATGGCGGGGGGAACACCGGGGAGCTGTTTTTT. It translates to CASSYGGGNTGELFF.

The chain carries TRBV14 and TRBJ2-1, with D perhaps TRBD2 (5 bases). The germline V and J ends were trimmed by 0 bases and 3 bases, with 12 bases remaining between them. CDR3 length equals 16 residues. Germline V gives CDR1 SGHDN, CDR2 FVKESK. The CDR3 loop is CASSQEDGGFYNEQFF. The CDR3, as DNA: TGTGCCAGCAGCCAAGAGGACGGAGGATTCTACAATGAGCAGTTCTTC. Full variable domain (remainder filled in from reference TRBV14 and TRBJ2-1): EAGVTQFPSHSVIEKGQTVTLRCDPISGHDNLYWYRRVMGKEIKFLLHFVKESKQDESGMPNNRFLAERTGGTYSTLKVQPAELEDSGVYFCASSQEDGGFYNEQFFGPGTRLTVL.

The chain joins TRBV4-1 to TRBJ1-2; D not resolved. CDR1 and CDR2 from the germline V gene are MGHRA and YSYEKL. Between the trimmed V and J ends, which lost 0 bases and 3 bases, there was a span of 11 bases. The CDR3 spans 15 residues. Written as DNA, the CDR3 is TGCGCCAGCAGCCAAGATAGGACCGTCGACTATGGCTACACCTTC. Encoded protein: CASSQDRTVDYGYTF.

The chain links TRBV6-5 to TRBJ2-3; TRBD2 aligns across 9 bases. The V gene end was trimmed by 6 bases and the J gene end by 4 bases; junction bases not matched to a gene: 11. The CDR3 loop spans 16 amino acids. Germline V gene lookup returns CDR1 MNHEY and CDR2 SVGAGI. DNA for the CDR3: TGTGCCAGCAGCTACGCTTCTGGCGGGGGGGCAGATACGCAGTATTTT. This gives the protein CASSYASGGGADTQYF.